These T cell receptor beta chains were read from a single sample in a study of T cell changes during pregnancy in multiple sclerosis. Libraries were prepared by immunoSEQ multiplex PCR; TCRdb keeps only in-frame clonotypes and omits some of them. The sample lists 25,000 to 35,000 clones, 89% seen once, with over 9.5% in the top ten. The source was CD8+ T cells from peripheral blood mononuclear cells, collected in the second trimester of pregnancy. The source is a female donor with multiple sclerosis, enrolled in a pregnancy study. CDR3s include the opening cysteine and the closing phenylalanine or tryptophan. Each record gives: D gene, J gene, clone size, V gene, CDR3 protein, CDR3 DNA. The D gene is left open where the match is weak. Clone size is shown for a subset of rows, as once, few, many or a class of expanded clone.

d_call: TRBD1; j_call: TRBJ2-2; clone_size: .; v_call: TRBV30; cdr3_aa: CAYTSTGRGIGELFF; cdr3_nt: TGTGCCTATACTTCGACAGGGCGAGGGATCGGGGAGCTGTTTTTT
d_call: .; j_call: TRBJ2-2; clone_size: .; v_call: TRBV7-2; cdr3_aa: CASSPRRAGELFF; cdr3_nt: TGTGCCAGCAGCCCCAGACGGGCCGGGGAGCTGTTTTTT
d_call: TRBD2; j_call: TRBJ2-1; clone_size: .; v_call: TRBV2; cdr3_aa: CGLSGGARDEQFF; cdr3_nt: TGTGGACTTAGCGGGGGGGCCAGGGATGAGCAGTTCTTC
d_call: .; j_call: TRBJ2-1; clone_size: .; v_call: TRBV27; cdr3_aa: CATTPTGVNEQFF; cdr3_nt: TGTGCCACCACCCCGACGGGGGTCAATGAGCAGTTCTTC
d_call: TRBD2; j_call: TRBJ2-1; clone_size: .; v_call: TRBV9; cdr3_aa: CASSVSGRPNNEQFF; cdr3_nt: TGTGCCAGCAGCGTCAGCGGGAGGCCAAACAATGAGCAGTTCTTC
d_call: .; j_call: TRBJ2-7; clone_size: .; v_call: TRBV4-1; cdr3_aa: CASSQEVVRWDEQYF; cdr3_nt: TGCGCCAGCAGCCAAGAGGTAGTCAGGTGGGACGAGCAGTACTTC
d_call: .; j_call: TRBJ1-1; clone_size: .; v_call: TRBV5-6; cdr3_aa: CASSNGGGAEAFF; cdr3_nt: TGTGCCAGCAGCAATGGTGGAGGCGCTGAAGCTTTCTTT
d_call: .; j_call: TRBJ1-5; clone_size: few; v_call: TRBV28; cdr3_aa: CASSFNIAGWPQHF; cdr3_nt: TGTGCCAGCAGTTTTAATATAGCGGGATGGCCCCAGCATTTT
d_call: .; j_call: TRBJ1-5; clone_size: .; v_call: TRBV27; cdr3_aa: CASAPRGNQPQHF; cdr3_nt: TGTGCCAGTGCGCCGCGGGGGAATCAGCCCCAGCATTTT
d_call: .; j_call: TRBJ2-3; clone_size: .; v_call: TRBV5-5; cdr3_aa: CASSLSLEATDTQYF; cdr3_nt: TGTGCCAGCAGCTTGTCGTTAGAAGCGACAGATACGCAGTATTTT
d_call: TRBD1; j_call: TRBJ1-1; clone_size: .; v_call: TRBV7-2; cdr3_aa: CASRLTTGGWNTEAFF; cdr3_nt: TGTGCCAGCAGACTTACAACAGGGGGATGGAACACTGAAGCTTTCTTT
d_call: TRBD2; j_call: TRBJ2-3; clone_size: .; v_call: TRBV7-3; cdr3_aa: CASSLFGGRPGDTQYF; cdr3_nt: TGTGCCAGCAGCTTATTTGGCGGGAGGCCGGGAGATACGCAGTATTTT
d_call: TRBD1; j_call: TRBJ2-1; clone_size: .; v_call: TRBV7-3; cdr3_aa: CASSLTAGTDNYNEQFF; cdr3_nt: TGTGCCAGCAGCTTAACGGCCGGGACAGATAATTACAATGAGCAGTTCTTC
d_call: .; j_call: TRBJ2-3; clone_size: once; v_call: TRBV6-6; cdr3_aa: CASSYSPISTDTQYF; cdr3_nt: TGTGCCAGCAGTTACTCTCCAATCAGCACAGATACGCAGTATTTT
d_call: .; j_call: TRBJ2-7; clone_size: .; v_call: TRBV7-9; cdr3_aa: CASSSPNSYEQYF; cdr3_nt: TGTGCCAGCAGCTCGCCTAATTCCTACGAGCAGTACTTC
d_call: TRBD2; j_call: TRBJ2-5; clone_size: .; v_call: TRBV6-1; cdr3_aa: CASSELLGLAEGETQYF; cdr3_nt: TGTGCCAGCAGTGAACTCCTGGGACTAGCGGAAGGAGAGACCCAGTACTTC
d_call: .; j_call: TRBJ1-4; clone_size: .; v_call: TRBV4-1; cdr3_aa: CASKKPGRGAREKLFF; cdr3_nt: TGCGCCAGCAAGAAACCCGGGAGGGGCGCACGGGAAAAACTGTTTTTT
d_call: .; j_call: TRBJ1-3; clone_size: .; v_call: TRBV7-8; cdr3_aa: CASSPISSGNTIYF; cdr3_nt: TGTGCCAGCAGCCCGATCAGCTCTGGAAACACCATATATTTT
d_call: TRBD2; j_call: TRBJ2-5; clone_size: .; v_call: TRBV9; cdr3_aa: CASSGGGSQETQYF; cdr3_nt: TGTGCCAGCAGCGGCGGGGGGTCCCAAGAGACCCAGTACTTC
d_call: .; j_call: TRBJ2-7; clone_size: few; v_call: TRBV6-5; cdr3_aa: CATKGSHEQYF; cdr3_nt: TGTGCCACCAAAGGGAGTCACGAGCAGTACTTC
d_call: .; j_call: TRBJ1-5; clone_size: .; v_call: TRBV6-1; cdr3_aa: CASSERKVRANQPQHF; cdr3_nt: TGTGCCAGCAGTGAGCGGAAAGTCAGGGCCAATCAGCCCCAGCATTTT
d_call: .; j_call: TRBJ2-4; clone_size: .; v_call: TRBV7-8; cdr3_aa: CASSFRSGLAKNIQYF; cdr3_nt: TGTGCCAGCAGCTTTCGGAGCGGACTAGCCAAAAACATTCAGTACTTC
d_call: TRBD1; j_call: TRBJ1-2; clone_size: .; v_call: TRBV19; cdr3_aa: CASITPTGGAYYGYTF; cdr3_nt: TGTGCCAGTATCACACCGACAGGGGGCGCGTACTATGGCTACACCTTC
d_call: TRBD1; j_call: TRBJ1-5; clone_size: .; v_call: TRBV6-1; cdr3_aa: CASTEGQGAQQPQHF; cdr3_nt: TGTGCCAGCACCGAAGGACAGGGTGCTCAGCAGCCCCAGCATTTT
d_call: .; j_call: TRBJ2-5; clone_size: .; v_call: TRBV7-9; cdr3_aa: CASSLVAVQETQYF; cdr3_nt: TGTGCCAGCAGCTTAGTGGCAGTACAAGAGACCCAGTACTTC
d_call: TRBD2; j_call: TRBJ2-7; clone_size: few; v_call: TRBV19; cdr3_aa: CASSIVAGAHEQYF; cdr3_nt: TGTGCCAGTAGTATTGTAGCGGGAGCCCACGAGCAGTACTTC